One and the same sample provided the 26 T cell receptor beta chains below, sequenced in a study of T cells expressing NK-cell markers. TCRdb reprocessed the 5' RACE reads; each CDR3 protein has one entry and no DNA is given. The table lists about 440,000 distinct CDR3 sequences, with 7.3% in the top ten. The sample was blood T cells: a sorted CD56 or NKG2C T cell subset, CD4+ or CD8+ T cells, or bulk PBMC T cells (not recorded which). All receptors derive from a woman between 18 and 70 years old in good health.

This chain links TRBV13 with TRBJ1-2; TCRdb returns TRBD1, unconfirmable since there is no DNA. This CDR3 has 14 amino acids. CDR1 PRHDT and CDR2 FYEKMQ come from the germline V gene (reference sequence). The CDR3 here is CASSSRQSNYGYTF. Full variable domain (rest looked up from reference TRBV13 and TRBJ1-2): AAGVIQSPRHLIKEKRETATLKCYPIPRHDTVYWYQQGPGQDPQFLISFYEKMQSDKGSIPDRFSAQQFSDYHSELNMSSLELGDSALYFCASSSRQSNYGYTFGSGTRLTVV.

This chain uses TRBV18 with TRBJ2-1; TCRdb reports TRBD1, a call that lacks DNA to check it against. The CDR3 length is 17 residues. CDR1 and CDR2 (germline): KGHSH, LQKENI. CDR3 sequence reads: CASSPSDRSFSYNEQFF.

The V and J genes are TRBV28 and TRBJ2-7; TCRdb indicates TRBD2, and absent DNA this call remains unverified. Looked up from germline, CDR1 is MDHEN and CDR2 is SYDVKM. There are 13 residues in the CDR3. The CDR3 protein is CASRASGSYEQYF. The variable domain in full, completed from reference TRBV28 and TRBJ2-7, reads DVKVTQSSRYLVKRTGEKVFLECVQDMDHENMFWYRQDPGLGLRLIYFSYDVKMKEKGDIPEGYSVSREKKERFSLILESASTNQTSMYLCASRASGSYEQYFGPGTRLTVT.

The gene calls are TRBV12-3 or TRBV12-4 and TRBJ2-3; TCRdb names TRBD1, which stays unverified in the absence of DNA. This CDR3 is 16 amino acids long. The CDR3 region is CASITKWGQGADTQYF.

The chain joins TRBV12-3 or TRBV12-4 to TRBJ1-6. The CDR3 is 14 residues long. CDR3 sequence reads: CASSLGQLGTALHF.

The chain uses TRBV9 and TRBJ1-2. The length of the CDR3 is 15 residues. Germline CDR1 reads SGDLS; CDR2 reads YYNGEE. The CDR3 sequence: CASSPWNLRAYGYTF.

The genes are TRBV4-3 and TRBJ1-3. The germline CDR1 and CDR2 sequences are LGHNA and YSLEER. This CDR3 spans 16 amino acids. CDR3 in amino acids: CASSQDLSRSGNTIYF.

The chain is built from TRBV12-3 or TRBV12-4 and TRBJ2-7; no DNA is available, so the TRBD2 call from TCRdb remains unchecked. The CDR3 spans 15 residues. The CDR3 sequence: CASRDLAGRGYEQYF.

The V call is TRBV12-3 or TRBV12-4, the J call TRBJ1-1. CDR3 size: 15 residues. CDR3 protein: CASIEIGLRNTEAFF.

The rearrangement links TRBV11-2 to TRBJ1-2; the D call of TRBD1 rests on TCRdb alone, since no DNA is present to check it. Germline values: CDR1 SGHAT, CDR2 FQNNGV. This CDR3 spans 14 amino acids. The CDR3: CASSRDRDRYGYTF.

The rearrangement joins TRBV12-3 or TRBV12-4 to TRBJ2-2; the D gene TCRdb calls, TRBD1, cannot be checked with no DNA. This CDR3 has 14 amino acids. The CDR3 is CASSLQDRAGELFF.

The chain's CDR3 is CASRPGLNPREETQYF. The gene calls are TRBV5-1 and TRBJ2-5; the D gene TCRdb calls, TRBD2, cannot be checked with no DNA. The CDR3 contains 16 residues. CDR1 and CDR2 from the germline V gene are SGHRS and YFSETQ.

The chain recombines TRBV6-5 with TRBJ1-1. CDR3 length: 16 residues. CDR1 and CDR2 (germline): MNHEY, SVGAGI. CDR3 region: CASSYQALSGNTEAFF.

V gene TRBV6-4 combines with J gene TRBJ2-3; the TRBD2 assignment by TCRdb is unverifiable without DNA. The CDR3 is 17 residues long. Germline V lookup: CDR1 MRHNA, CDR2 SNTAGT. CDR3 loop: CASSDSATSGGIDTQYF.

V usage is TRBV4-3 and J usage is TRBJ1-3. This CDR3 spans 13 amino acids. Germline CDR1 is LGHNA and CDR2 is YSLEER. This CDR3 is CASSQETGNTIYF.

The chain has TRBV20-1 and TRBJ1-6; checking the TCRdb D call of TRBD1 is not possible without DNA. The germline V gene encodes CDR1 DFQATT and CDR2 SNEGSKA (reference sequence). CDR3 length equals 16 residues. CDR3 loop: CSAAGQTSSYNSPLHF.

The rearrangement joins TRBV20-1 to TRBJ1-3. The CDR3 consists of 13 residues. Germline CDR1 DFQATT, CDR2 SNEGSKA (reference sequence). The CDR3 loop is CSAREYSGNTIYF.

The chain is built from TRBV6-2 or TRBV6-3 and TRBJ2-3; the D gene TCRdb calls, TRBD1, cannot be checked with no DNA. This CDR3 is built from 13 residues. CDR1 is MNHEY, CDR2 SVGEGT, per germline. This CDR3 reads CASRPTGTDTQYF.

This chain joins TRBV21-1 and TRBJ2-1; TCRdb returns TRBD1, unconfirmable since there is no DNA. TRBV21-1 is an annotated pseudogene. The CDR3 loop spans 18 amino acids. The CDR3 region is CASSKNGGGGVEGNEQFF.

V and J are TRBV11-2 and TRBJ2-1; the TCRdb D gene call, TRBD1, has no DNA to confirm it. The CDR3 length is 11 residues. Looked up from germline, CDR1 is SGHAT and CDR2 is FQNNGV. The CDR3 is CASLKGGEQFF.

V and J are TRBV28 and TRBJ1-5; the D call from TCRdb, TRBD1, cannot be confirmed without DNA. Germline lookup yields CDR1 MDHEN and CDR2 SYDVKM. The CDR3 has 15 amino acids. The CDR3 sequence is CASSSLRATNQPQHF.

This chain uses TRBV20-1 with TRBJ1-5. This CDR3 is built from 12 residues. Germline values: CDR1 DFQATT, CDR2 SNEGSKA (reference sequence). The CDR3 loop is CSARRPDQPQHF.

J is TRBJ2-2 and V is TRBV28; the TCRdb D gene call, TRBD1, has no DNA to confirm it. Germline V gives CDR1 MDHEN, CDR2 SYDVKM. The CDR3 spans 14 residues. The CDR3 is CATGGTGIPGELFF. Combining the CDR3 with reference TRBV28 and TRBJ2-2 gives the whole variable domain DVKVTQSSRYLVKRTGEKVFLECVQDMDHENMFWYRQDPGLGLRLIYFSYDVKMKEKGDIPEGYSVSREKKERFSLILESASTNQTSMYLCATGGTGIPGELFFGEGSRLTVL.

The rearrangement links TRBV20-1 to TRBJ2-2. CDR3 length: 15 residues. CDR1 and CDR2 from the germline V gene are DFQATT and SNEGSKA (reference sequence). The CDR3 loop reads CSAVNRETNTGELFF.

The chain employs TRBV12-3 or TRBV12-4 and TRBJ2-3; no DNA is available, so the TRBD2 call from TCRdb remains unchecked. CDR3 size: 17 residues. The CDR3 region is CASSSPGLAGYTDTQYF.

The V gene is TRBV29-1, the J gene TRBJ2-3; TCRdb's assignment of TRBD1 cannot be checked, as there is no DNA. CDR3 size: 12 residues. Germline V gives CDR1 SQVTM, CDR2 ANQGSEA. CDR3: CSVVQGSDTQYF.